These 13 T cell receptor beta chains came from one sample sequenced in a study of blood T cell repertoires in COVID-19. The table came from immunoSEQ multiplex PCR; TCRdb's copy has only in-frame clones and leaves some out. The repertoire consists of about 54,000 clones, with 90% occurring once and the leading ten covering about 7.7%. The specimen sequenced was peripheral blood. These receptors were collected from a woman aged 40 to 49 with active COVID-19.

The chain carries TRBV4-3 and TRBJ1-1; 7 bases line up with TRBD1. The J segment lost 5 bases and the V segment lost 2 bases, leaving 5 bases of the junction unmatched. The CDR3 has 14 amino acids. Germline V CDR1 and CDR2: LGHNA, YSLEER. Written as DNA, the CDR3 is TGCGCCAGCAGCCAAACGACAGGGACAACTGAAGCTTTCTTT. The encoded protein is CASSQTTGTTEAFF.

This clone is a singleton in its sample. This chain's CDR3 is CASRRDRATHEQYF. In nucleotides, the CDR3 is TGTGCCAGCCGCCGGGACAGGGCGACCCACGAGCAGTACTTC. The chain uses TRBV6-2 or TRBV6-3 and TRBJ2-7, with TRBD1 identical over 9 bases. Germline CDR1 is MNHEY and CDR2 is SVGEGT. The CDR3 consists of 14 residues. V lost 8 bases to trimming and J lost 5 bases; unmatched junction nucleotides: 10.

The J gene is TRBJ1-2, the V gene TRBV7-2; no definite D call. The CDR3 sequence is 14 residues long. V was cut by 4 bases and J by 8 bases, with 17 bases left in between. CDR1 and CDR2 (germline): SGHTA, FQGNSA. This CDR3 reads CASSSQAGGEGYTF. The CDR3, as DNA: TGTGCCAGCAGCTCCCAAGCGGGCGGAGAAGGCTACACCTTC.

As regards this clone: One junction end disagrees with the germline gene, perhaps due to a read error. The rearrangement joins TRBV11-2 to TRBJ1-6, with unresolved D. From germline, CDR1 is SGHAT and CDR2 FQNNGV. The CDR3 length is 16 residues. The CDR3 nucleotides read TGTGCCAGCTGCTTAGTTGGGAGCTCCTATAATTCACCCCTCCACTTT. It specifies CASCLVGSSYNSPLHF.

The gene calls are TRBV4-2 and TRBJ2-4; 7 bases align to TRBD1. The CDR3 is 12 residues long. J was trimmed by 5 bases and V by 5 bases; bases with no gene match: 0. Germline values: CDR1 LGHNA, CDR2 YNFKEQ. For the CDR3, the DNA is TGTGCCAGCAGCGGGACAGAAAACATTCAGTACTTC. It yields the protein CASSGTENIQYF.

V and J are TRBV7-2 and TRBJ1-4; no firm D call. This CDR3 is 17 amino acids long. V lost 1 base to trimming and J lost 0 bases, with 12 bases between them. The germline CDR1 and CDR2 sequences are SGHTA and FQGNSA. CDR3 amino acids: CASSLESVQATNEKLFF. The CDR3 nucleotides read TGTGCCAGCAGCTTAGAATCTGTGCAGGCAACTAATGAAAAACTGTTTTTT.

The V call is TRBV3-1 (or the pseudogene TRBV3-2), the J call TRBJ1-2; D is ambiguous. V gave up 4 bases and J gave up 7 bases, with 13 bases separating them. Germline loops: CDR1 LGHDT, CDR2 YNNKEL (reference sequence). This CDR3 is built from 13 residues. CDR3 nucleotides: TGTGCCAGCAGCCCTACAAGCGCGGGTGGCTACACCTTC. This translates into CASSPTSAGGYTF.

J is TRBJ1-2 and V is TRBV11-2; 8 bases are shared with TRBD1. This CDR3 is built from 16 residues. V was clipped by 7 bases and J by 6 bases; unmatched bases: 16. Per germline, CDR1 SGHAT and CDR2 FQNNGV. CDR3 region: CASTLMSGTGDHGYTF. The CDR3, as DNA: TGTGCCAGCACCCTAATGTCCGGGACAGGCGATCATGGCTACACCTTC.

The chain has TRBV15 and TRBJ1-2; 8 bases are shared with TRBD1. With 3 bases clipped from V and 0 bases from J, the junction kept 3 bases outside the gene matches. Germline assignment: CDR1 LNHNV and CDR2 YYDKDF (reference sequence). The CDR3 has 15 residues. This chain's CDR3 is CATSRDREANYGYTF. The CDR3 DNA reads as TGTGCCACCAGCAGGGACAGGGAAGCTAACTATGGCTACACCTTC.

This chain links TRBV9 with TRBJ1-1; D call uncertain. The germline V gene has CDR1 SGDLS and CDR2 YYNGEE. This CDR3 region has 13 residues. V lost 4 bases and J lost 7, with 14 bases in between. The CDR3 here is CASSQGIEGEAFF. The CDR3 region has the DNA TGTGCCAGCAGCCAAGGCATTGAGGGTGAAGCTTTCTTT. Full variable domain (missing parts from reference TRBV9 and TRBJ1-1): DSGVTQTPKHLITATGQRVTLRCSPRSGDLSVYWYQQSLDQGLQFLIQYYNGEERAKGNILERFSAQQFPDLHSELNLSSLELGDSALYFCASSQGIEGEAFFGQGTRLTVV.

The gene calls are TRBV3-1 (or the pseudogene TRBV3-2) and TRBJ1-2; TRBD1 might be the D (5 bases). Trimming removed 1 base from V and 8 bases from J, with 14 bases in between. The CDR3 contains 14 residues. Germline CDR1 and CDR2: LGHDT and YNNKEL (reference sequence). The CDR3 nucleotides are TGTGCCAGCAGCCAAGGGCAGGGATCGGGCGGCTACACCTTC. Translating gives CASSQGQGSGGYTF.

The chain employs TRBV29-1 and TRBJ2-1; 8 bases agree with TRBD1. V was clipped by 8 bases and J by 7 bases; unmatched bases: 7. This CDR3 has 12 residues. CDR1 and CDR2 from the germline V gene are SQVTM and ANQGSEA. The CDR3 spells CSYLGTGNEQFF. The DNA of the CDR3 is TGCAGCTATCTGGGGACAGGTAATGAGCAGTTCTTC.

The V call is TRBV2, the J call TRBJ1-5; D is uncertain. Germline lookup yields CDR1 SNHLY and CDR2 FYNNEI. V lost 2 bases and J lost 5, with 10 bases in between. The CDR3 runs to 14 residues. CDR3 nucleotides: TGTGCCAGCAGTGAATTGGCTCTCCATCAGCCCCAGCATTTT. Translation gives CASSELALHQPQHF.